This T cell receptor beta chain was identified during a study of identical twins. Study-wide findings and caveats: Excess sharing between twins was weaker in beta out-of-frame sequences.

There are a few counts of this clonotype. Its antigen is unknown. The V gene's germline CDR1 is SGHDT and CDR2 YYEEEE. The V end lost 4 bases, the J end lost 0 bases, and 13 bases lay between the germline ends. The CDR3 spans 16 residues. Unique molecular identifiers were present on the cDNA, which also gained a universal primer site by template switching. TCRdb re-called the 5' RACE reads with MiXCR, one entry per CDR3 protein. The sample has some 230,000 distinct CDR3 sequences, 5.5% to 7.5% seen once. With no exceptions, donors were healthy Caucasians. The sample was also reused in another study, on T cells expressing NK-cell markers. From that paper: Of the CD8+ T cells in 5 to 7 donors, roughly 1.0-7.0% belonged to dominant NKG2C+ clonotypes.

The clonotype was recovered from a woman aged 18 to 35 in good health. Sequenced sample: CD8+ T cells sorted from blood. The chain carries TRBV5-6 and TRBJ1-4, with D unclear. CDR3 loop: CASSASTATTNEKLFF. DNA of the CDR3: TGTGCCAGCAGCGCCTCCACTGCGACAACTAATGAAAAACTGTTTTTT.